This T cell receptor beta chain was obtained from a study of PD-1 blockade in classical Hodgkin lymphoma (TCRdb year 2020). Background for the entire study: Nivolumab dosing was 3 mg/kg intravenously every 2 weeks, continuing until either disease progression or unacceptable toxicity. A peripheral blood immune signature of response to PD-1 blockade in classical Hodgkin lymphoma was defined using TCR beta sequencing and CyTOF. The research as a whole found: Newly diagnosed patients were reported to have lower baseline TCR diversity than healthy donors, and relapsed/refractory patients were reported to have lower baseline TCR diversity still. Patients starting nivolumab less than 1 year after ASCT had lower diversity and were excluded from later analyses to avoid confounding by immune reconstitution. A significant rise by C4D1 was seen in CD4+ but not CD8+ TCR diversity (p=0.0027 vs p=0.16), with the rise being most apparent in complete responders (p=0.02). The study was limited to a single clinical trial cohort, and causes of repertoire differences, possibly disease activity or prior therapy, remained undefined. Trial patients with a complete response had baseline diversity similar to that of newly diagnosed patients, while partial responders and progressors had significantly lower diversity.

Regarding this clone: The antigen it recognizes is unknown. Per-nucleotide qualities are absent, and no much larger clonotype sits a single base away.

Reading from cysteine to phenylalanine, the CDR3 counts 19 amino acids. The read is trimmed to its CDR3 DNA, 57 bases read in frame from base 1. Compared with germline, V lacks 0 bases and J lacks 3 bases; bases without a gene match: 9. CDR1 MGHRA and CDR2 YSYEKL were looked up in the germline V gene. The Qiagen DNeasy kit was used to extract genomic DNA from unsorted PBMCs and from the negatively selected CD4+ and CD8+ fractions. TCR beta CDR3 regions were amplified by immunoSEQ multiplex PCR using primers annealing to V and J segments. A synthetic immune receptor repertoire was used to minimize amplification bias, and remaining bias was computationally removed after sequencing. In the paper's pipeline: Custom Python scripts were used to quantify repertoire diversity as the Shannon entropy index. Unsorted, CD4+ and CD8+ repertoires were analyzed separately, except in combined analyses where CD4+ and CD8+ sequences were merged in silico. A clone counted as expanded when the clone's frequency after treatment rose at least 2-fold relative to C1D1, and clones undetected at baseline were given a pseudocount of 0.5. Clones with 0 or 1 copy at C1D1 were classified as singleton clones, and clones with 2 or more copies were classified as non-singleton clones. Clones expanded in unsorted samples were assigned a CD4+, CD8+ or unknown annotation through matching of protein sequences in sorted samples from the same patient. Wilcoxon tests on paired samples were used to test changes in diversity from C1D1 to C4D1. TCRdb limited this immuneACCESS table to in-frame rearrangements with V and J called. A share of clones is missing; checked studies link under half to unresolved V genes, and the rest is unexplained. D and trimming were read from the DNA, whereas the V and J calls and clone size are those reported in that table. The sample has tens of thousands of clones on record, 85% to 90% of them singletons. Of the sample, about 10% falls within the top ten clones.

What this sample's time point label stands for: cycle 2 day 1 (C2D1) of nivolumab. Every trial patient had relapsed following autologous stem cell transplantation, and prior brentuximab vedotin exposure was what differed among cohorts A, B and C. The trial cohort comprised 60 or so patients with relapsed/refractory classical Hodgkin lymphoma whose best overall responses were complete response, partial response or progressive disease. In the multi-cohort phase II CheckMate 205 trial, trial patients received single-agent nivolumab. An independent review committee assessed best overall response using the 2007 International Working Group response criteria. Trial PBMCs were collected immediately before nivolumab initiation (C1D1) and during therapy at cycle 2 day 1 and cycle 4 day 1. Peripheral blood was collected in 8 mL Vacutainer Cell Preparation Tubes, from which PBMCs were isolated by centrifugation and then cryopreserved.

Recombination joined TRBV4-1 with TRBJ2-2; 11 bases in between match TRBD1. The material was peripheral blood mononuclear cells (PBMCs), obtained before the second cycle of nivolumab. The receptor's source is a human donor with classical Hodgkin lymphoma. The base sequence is TGCGCCAGCAGCCAAGAGTCGGGGACAGGGGGTTTAGACACCGGGGAGCTGTTTTTT. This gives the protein CASSQESGTGGLDTGELFF.